This paragraph covers one T cell receptor beta chain sequence. Its specificity is not known. This sample is drawn from a study of T cell responses to AZD1222 COVID-19 vaccine. Study-level points and caveats: Regions 160-218 and 743-854 dominated among vaccine-associated CD4 TCRs spanning spike. Just 5 or 6 AZD1222 recipients tested seropositive at baseline. Repertoire sampling happened only post peak T cell response.

Sequencing used immunoSEQ multiplex PCR; TCRdb keeps in-frame clones, though not all of them. Of 250,000 to 300,000 clones in the sample, around 93% were seen once. Second doses at about 4 or about 12 weeks were pooled. Sequencing used peripheral blood, obtained 28 days after the second AZD1222 dose. The source is an adult who received the AZD1222 COVID-19 vaccine.

The CDR3 DNA sequence: TGCGCCAGCAGCCAGGGGACACAGGCCTACGAGCAGTACTTC. Its protein product is CASSQGTQAYEQYF. V usage is TRBV4-1 and J usage is TRBJ2-7; TRBD1 might be the D (6 bases). Germline V CDR1 and CDR2: MGHRA, YSYEKL. V lost 3 bases, J lost 2 bases, and 11 bases lay in between. CDR3 length: 14 amino acids.